What follows are 20 T cell receptor beta chains derived from one specimen sequenced in a study of regulatory T cells in long-lasting Graves disease. Time point noted: newly diagnosed GD, antithyroid drugs for less than 3 months. The TCR library was made from RNA extracted from PBMCs. Building of the TCR beta libraries involved iRepertoire HTBI primers and Arm-PCR of CDR3 regions. TCRdb analysed the multiplex PCR reads with MiXCR anew, one entry per CDR3 protein. The sample consists of 400,000 to 550,000 distinct CDR3 sequences, about a sixth of them appearing once. The same data also contributed to another study, on T cells in Graves' hyperthyroidism and ophthalmopathy.

The starting material was peripheral blood mononuclear cells (PBMCs), obtained at new diagnosis, from a patient treated with antithyroid drugs. The receptors here all came from a woman aged 18-29 years with Graves disease.

This clonotype was recorded many times. V gene TRBV11-2 combines with J gene TRBJ1-1; 8 bases map to TRBD1. Germline CDR1 is SGHAT and CDR2 is FQNNGV. J lost 0 bases, V lost 4 bases, and 7 bases had no gene match. The CDR3 is 16 amino acids. CDR3 DNA sequence: TGTGCCAGCAGCTCCGGGACAGGAGTCATGAACACTGAAGCTTTCTTT. This gives the protein CASSSGTGVMNTEAFF.

This clonotype was seen at least ten times. The chain couples TRBV20-1 to TRBJ2-1; 10 nucleotides match TRBD2. With V trimmed by 2 bases and J by 8 bases, 9 bases remained unmatched. CDR1 is DFQATT, CDR2 SNEGSKA, per germline (reference sequence). CDR3 length equals 15 residues. The CDR3 reads CSARPPGLAYDEQFF. CDR3 sequence (DNA): TGCAGTGCTAGACCTCCGGGACTAGCGTATGATGAGCAGTTCTTC.

The chain employs TRBV7-2 and TRBJ2-5; 7 bases are shared with TRBD1. CDR1 and CDR2 (germline): SGHTA, FQGNSA. The CDR3 consists of 16 residues. The trim removed 1 base at V and 4 bases at J, leaving 9 bases unmatched. CDR3 bases: TGTGCCAGCAGCTTAGATGGCAGGGGGAAACGAGAGACCCAGTACTTC. Its translation: CASSLDGRGKRETQYF. The whole variable domain, filled in from reference TRBV7-2 and TRBJ2-5, reads GAGVSQSPSNKVTEKGKDVELRCDPISGHTALYWYRQSLGQGLEFLIYFQGNSAPDKSGLPSDRFSAERTGGSVSTLTIQRTQQEDSAVYLCASSLDGRGKRETQYFGPGTRLLVL.

This clonotype has at least ten counts. The chain couples TRBV2 to TRBJ1-4, with D possibly TRBD1 on 5 matching bases. There are 14 residues in the CDR3. The germline V and J ends were trimmed by 3 bases and 11 bases, with 16 bases remaining between them. Germline V gene sequence: CDR1 SNHLY, CDR2 FYNNEI. The CDR3, as DNA: TGTGCCAGCAGTGACGGGACCGTTGTGAGGAAACTGTTTTTT. Its translation is CASSDGTVVRKLFF.

This clonotype was detected a few times. The rearrangement joins TRBV27 to TRBJ2-1, with TRBD1 matching 9 bases. The CDR3 extends over 13 amino acids. The V gene's germline CDR1 is MNHEY and CDR2 SMNVEV (reference sequence). Trimming took 7 bases from V and 8 from J; bases not matched to a gene: 6. DNA of the CDR3: TGTGCCAGCACCGGGACAGGGCTCTATGAGCAGTTCTTC. Its translation is CASTGTGLYEQFF.

This clonotype was seen repeatedly, ten times or more. This chain links TRBV28 with TRBJ2-5; 7 bases align to TRBD2. After removal of 1 base from V and 1 base from J, the junction contained 9 bases not matched to a gene. Germline CDR1 reads MDHEN; CDR2 reads SYDVKM. CDR3 length: 17 residues. The CDR3 coding sequence is TGTGCCAGCAGTTTATTAATTCGGGCGGGAGCCCAAGAGACCCAGTACTTC. Translating gives CASSLLIRAGAQETQYF. Full variable domain (outside the CDR3, taken from reference TRBV28 and TRBJ2-5): DVKVTQSSRYLVKRTGEKVFLECVQDMDHENMFWYRQDPGLGLRLIYFSYDVKMKEKGDIPEGYSVSREKKERFSLILESASTNQTSMYLCASSLLIRAGAQETQYFGPGTRLLVL.

The sample holds many counts of this clonotype. J is TRBJ2-1 and V is TRBV7-9; D uncertain. The CDR3 loop spans 16 amino acids. Trimming took 2 bases from V and 8 from J, leaving 19 bases between them. Per germline, CDR1 SEHNR and CDR2 FQNEAQ (reference sequence). The CDR3 region is CASSLIGLQLRDEQFF. The CDR3 DNA reads TGTGCCAGCAGCTTAATTGGGCTACAGTTAAGAGATGAGCAGTTCTTC.

This clonotype was seen repeatedly, ten times or more. V and J are TRBV20-1 and TRBJ2-3; D might be TRBD2 (6 bases). There are 14 residues in the CDR3. Germline V gene lookup returns CDR1 DFQATT and CDR2 SNEGSKA (reference sequence). The V end lost 1 base, the J end lost 2 bases, and 10 bases lay between the germline ends. CDR3 region: CSARGGTVTDTQYF. The CDR3 DNA follows: TGCAGTGCTAGAGGCGGGACCGTCACAGATACGCAGTATTTT.

This clonotype was observed at least ten times. This chain joins TRBV28 and TRBJ1-1; possible D gene TRBD1, 5 bases. The CDR3 runs to 14 residues. Between the trimmed V and J ends, which lost 8 bases and 0 bases, there was a span of 13 bases. Germline V gene lookup returns CDR1 MDHEN and CDR2 SYDVKM. CDR3 amino acids: CASGPGPMNTEAFF. The CDR3 DNA reads as TGTGCCAGCGGACCGGGACCGATGAACACTGAAGCTTTCTTT.

This clonotype was recorded only once. The chain joins TRBV29-1 to TRBJ1-2, with no clear D. The CDR3 covers 12 residues. Trimming took 5 bases from V and 2 from J, leaving 9 bases between them. Per germline, CDR1 SQVTM and CDR2 ANQGSEA. CDR3 DNA: TGCAGCGTTCGGAGCAACAACTATGGCTACACCTTC. Amino acids: CSVRSNNYGYTF.

This clonotype was counted at least ten times. This chain joins TRBV28 and TRBJ1-6; 10 positions match TRBD1. Per the germline V gene, CDR1 is MDHEN and CDR2 is SYDVKM. This CDR3 comprises 15 residues. V shed 1 base, J shed 7 bases, and the junction held 1 base outside the gene matches. DNA of the CDR3: TGTGCCAGCAGTTTATCGGACAGGGGGAATTCACCCCTCCACTTT. It yields the protein CASSLSDRGNSPLHF. Combining the CDR3 with reference TRBV28 and TRBJ1-6 gives the whole variable domain DVKVTQSSRYLVKRTGEKVFLECVQDMDHENMFWYRQDPGLGLRLIYFSYDVKMKEKGDIPEGYSVSREKKERFSLILESASTNQTSMYLCASSLSDRGNSPLHFGNGTRLTVT.

This clonotype was counted ten times or more. The chain joins TRBV28 to TRBJ2-5, with 7 bases that match TRBD1. The germline gives CDR1 MDHEN, CDR2 SYDVKM. CDR3 length: 13 amino acids. Germline trimming cut 6 bases from V and 7 bases from J; bases unmatched to any gene: 8. CDR3 residues: CASRAGGSGTQYF. DNA for the CDR3: TGTGCCAGCAGGGCAGGGGGATCGGGGACCCAGTACTTC.

About this clonotype itself: This could be a read error, since a much larger clone is one nucleotide away. It is likely a read error, because the conserved phenylalanine at the end of the CDR3 is missing. The chain is built from TRBV6-1 and TRBJ2-1; no clear D. The J call is doubtful: the DNA matches TRBJ2-5 better. The CDR3 loop spans 11 amino acids. Germline V gives CDR1 MNHNS, CDR2 SASEGT. The CDR3 DNA reads as TGTGCCAGCAGTGCTTGGGAGACCCAGTACCTC. It encodes CASSAWETQYL.

This clonotype has more than one count but fewer than ten. The J gene is TRBJ2-7, the V gene TRBV12-3 or TRBV12-4; perhaps TRBD1 as D (6 bases). The ends were cut back, 5 bases at V and 3 bases at J, with 11 bases in the middle. This CDR3 spans 13 amino acids. CDR3 DNA: TGTGCCAGCAGTCCGGACAGCTTCTACGAGCAGTACTTC. It is translated as CASSPDSFYEQYF.

This clonotype was detected only a few times. In DNA, the CDR3 is TGTGCCTGGAGCCTTCCGGGAAACTCTGGAAACACCATATATTTT. Protein product: CAWSLPGNSGNTIYF. This sequence joins TRBV30 and TRBJ1-3, with D unclear. Trimming stripped 3 bases from V and 0 bases from J, with 12 bases between. The CDR3 runs to 15 residues. Germline CDR1 GTSNPN, CDR2 SVGIG (reference sequence). The entire variable domain, with the rest obtained from reference TRBV30 and TRBJ1-3, is as follows: SQTIHQWPATLVQPVGSPLSLECTVEGTSNPNLYWYRQAAGRGLQLLFYSVGIGQISSEVPQNLSASRPQDRQFILSSKKLLLSDSGFYLCAWSLPGNSGNTIYFGEGSWLTVV.

This clonotype occurred many times. The V gene is TRBV6-5, the J gene TRBJ2-7; tentative D call: TRBD2 (7 bases). V was clipped by 2 bases and J by 2 bases, with 13 bases between them. Germline assignment: CDR1 MNHEY and CDR2 SVGAGI. This CDR3 has 15 residues. The CDR3 region is CASSYVGGGAYEQYF. The CDR3 DNA reads as TGTGCCAGCAGTTACGTAGGGGGGGGAGCCTACGAGCAGTACTTC.

This chain links TRBV19 with TRBJ2-7; either TRBD1 or TRBD2 may fit D (5 bases each). CDR1 and CDR2 (germline): LNHDA, SQIVND (reference sequence). The CDR3 runs 14 residues. Trimming left V 3 bases short and J 1 base short, with 10 bases between. CDR3 region: CASSIYGASYEQYF. CDR3 sequence (DNA): TGTGCCAGTAGTATTTACGGGGCGTCCTACGAGCAGTACTTC.

This clonotype was counted ten times or more. The J gene is TRBJ2-7, the V gene TRBV5-1; TRBD2 matches 9 bases. Germline V CDR1 and CDR2: SGHRS, YFSETQ. Unmatched junction bases numbered 10, after V lost 4 bases and J lost 5 bases. The CDR3 consists of 15 residues. CDR3 DNA: TGCGCCAGCAGCCCCCTTAGCGGGAGTCTTAACGAGCAGTACTTC. Amino acids: CASSPLSGSLNEQYF.

This chain links TRBV20-1 with TRBJ2-1; TRBD2 matches at 9 bases. The DNA end lines up better with TRBJ2-5; the J call may be wrong. Germline values: CDR1 DFQATT, CDR2 SNEGSKA (reference sequence). The CDR3 is made up of 16 amino acids. In nucleotides, the CDR3 is TGCAGTGCTAGAGGGCGGGAGGGCCATTCCCAAGAGACCCAGTACTTC. It translates to CSARGREGHSQETQYF.

The chain links TRBV7-2 to TRBJ2-4; TRBD1 aligns across 10 bases. This CDR3 is 17 amino acids long. Germline CDR1 and CDR2: SGHTA and FQGNSA. V trimming: 1 base; J trimming: 2 bases; junction bases outside the gene matches: 5. The CDR3 nucleotides read TGTGCCAGCAGCTTAGGACAGGGGGCAAAAACCAAAAACATTCAGTACTTC. Translating gives CASSLGQGAKTKNIQYF.